One sample yielded the 13 T cell receptor beta chains listed below, sequenced in a study of shared clonotypes between healthy human individuals. Assay used: immunoSEQ multiplex PCR; TCRdb lists only in-frame clones, some missing. Among some 500,000 clones, 90% to 96% were seen once, and the ten largest hold approximately 0.06%. The sample taken for sequencing was naive CD4+ T cells sorted from blood. Subset given: CD45RA+ positively selected. The origin of the receptors is a woman in her 30s in good health.

The CDR3 is CASSPTTGEWNSPLHF. The CDR3, as DNA: TGTGCCAGCTCACCAACGACAGGCGAGTGGAATTCACCCCTCCACTTT. The chain joins TRBV18 to TRBJ1-6, with a weak D call TRBD1 (6 bases). The V end lost 2 bases, the J end lost 7 bases, and 15 bases lay between the germline ends. The germline gives CDR1 KGHSH, CDR2 LQKENI. This CDR3 is built from 16 residues.

The rearrangement uses TRBV6-1 and TRBJ2-7; D is uncertain. The germline V gene encodes CDR1 MNHNS and CDR2 SASEGT. The V and J ends lost 4 bases and 0 bases respectively, with 10 bases between them. The CDR3 has 14 residues. CDR3: CASSGVSSSYEQYF. The CDR3 nucleotides read TGTGCCAGCAGTGGAGTTAGCAGCTCCTACGAGCAGTACTTC.

The chain carries TRBV7-3 and TRBJ2-6, with D perhaps matching TRBD1 (5 bases). The CDR3 is made up of 16 amino acids. The germline CDR1 and CDR2 sequences are SGHTA and FQGTGA. Trimming left V 2 bases short and J 0 bases short, with 8 bases between. This CDR3 reads CASSLDRPSGANVLTF. CDR3 nucleotides: TGTGCCAGCAGCTTAGACAGACCCTCTGGGGCCAACGTCCTGACTTTC.

The V gene is TRBV28, the J gene TRBJ2-7, with a possible D match to TRBD1 (6 bases). The V and J ends lost 4 bases and 0 bases respectively, with 7 bases between them. The CDR3 runs 13 residues. CDR1 and CDR2 from the germline V gene are MDHEN and SYDVKM. The CDR3 reads CASSSGHSYEQYF. The CDR3 DNA reads TGTGCCAGCAGTTCGGGACACTCCTACGAGCAGTACTTC. Full variable domain (remainder filled in from reference TRBV28 and TRBJ2-7): DVKVTQSSRYLVKRTGEKVFLECVQDMDHENMFWYRQDPGLGLRLIYFSYDVKMKEKGDIPEGYSVSREKKERFSLILESASTNQTSMYLCASSSGHSYEQYFGPGTRLTVT.

The chain uses TRBV10-3 and TRBJ2-7; D not resolved. Between the trimmed V and J ends, which lost 4 bases and 4 bases, there was a span of 8 bases. CDR1 is ENHRY, CDR2 SYGVKD, per germline. This CDR3 is 12 amino acids long. CDR3 residues: CAISGINYEQYF. CDR3 nucleotides: TGTGCCATCAGTGGGATCAATTACGAGCAGTACTTC.

Comment on this clone: Other DNA sequences of this sample code for an identical CDR3. The CDR3 nucleotides are TGCGCCAGCAGCTTGGCCAGGAAAGAGACCCAGTACTTC. Residues: CASSLARKETQYF. The chain combines TRBV5-1 with TRBJ2-5; D is undetermined. Germline lookup yields CDR1 SGHRS and CDR2 YFSETQ. The V end lost 0 bases, the J end lost 3 bases, and 6 bases lay between the germline ends. CDR3 length equals 13 residues.

The rearrangement uses TRBV10-1 and TRBJ2-7; D unclear. The ends were cut back, 3 bases at V and 3 bases at J, with 9 bases in the middle. CDR3 length equals 13 residues. Germline-derived CDR1 and CDR2 are WNHNN and SYGVQD (reference sequence). Here the CDR3 DNA reads TGCGCCAGCAGTGAATCCGGGCTCTACGAGCAGTACTTC. Residues: CASSESGLYEQYF.

V usage is TRBV30 and J usage is TRBJ1-5, with unresolved D. This CDR3 spans 15 amino acids. Germline V gene lookup returns CDR1 GTSNPN and CDR2 SVGIG (reference sequence). Trimming stripped 2 bases from V and 0 bases from J, with 11 bases between. The CDR3 DNA follows: TGTGCCTGGAGTACCGGCGGCATTAGCAATCAGCCCCAGCATTTT. This encodes CAWSTGGISNQPQHF.

The genes are TRBV18 and TRBJ1-2; D is unresolved. The CDR3 is made up of 15 amino acids. CDR1 is KGHSH, CDR2 LQKENI, per germline. Trimming cost V 2 bases and J 6 bases, with 16 bases left between them. The CDR3 DNA reads TGTGCCAGCTCACCAGCGGCAGTAGGCTTTCATGGCTACACCTTC. Its translation: CASSPAAVGFHGYTF. The full variable domain, its missing parts supplied by reference TRBV18 and TRBJ1-2, is NAGVMQNPRHLVRRRGQEARLRCSPMKGHSHVYWYRQLPEEGLKFMVYLQKENIIDESGMPKERFSAEFPKEGPSILRIQQVVRGDSAAYFCASSPAAVGFHGYTFGSGTRLTVV.

V is TRBV27 and J is TRBJ2-1, with TRBD2 matching over 9 bases. This CDR3 has 12 amino acids. With V trimmed by 6 bases and J by 8 bases, 2 bases remained unmatched. CDR1 is MNHEY and CDR2 is SMNVEV in the germline V gene (reference sequence). The CDR3 reads CASRRGGDEQFF. In DNA, the CDR3 is TGTGCCAGCAGGCGGGGGGGAGATGAGCAGTTCTTC.

This clone was detected once. The rearrangement joins TRBV18 to TRBJ2-5; 10 bases are a match to TRBD1. CDR3 length: 16 residues. The ends lost 3 bases at V and 5 bases at J; junction bases unmatched: 9. The germline V gene has CDR1 KGHSH and CDR2 LQKENI. The CDR3 is CASSPGTGARAETQYF. The CDR3 coding sequence is TGTGCCAGCTCACCTGGGACAGGGGCCCGGGCGGAGACCCAGTACTTC. Full variable domain (rest looked up from reference TRBV18 and TRBJ2-5): NAGVMQNPRHLVRRRGQEARLRCSPMKGHSHVYWYRQLPEEGLKFMVYLQKENIIDESGMPKERFSAEFPKEGPSILRIQQVVRGDSAAYFCASSPGTGARAETQYFGPGTRLLVL.

The chain combines TRBV18 with TRBJ2-5; 9 bases map to TRBD1. With the DNA end fitting TRBJ2-7 better, the J assignment may be wrong. CDR3 length: 14 amino acids. The germline V gene encodes CDR1 KGHSH and CDR2 LQKENI. In DNA, the CDR3 is TGTGCCAGCTCACTAAGGGACAGGGACTACGAGCAGTACTTC. Its translation: CASSLRDRDYEQYF.

Worth noting for this clone: Germline and junction disagree at one end, which may indicate a read error. This rearrangement joins TRBV7-9 to TRBJ2-7; D could derive from TRBD1 or TRBD2 (6 bases each). The length of the CDR3 is 11 residues. CDR1 SEHNR and CDR2 FQNEAQ come from the germline V gene (reference sequence). The chain's CDR3 is CASSSLGGFDF. The CDR3 bases are TGTGCCAGCAGCTCCCTCGGGGGCTTCGACTTC. The complete variable domain, with remaining parts taken from reference TRBV7-9 and TRBJ2-7, reads DTGVSQNPRHKITKRGQNVTFRCDPISEHNRLYWYRQTLGQGPEFLTYFQNEAQLEKSRLLSDRFSAERPKGSFSTLEIQRTEQGDSAMYLCASSSLGGFDFGPGTRLTVT.